These T cell receptor beta chains were read from a single sample in a study of cytomegalovirus exposure and HLA in healthy donors. Generated by immunoSEQ multiplex PCR, the TCRdb table keeps only in-frame clones and is missing some. The repertoire holds 100,000 to 120,000 clones, with approximately 79% as singletons. Input material: PBMCs. Every receptor here comes from a young man in good health and CMV-seropositive. The conserved cysteine and the conserved F or W are not part of the CDR3 here. The order of the fields is V gene, J gene, D gene, CDR3 protein. A D gene is named only where the DNA matches it firmly.

>TRBV13|TRBJ2-3|TRBD1
ASSLRQGVADTQY
>TRBV5-5|TRBJ2-3|TRBD2
ASSLDSGGTDTQY
>TRBV27|TRBJ2-3|-
ASSSRQIRRDTQY
>TRBV20-1|TRBJ2-7|-
SAGQGYEQY
>TRBV5-6|TRBJ2-2|TRBD1
ASSSRDSTGELF
>TRBV7-8|TRBJ2-7|-
ASSSRVSTYEQC
>TRBV7-9|TRBJ2-7|-
ASSPQRVGPTYEQY
>TRBV27|TRBJ1-1|-
ASSFLDGGAF
>TRBV10-3|TRBJ1-3|TRBD1
AIRDRDGNTIY
>TRBV25-1|TRBJ2-5|TRBD1
ASSQTGEVEEQY
>TRBV7-6|TRBJ2-7|-
ASSAGFGQTYEQY
>TRBV9|TRBJ2-3|TRBD2
ASSVVSGGAIDTQY
>TRBV2|TRBJ2-5|TRBD2
ASSGTSGEETQY
>TRBV13|TRBJ2-5|TRBD2
ASSLGTNWSGLQETQY
>TRBV5-1|TRBJ2-1|-
ASSLAPGSSYNEQF
>TRBV6-5|TRBJ2-5|TRBD2
ASSNPAGGQETQY
>TRBV7-8|TRBJ1-2|TRBD1
ASSLKQGEANYGYT
>TRBV5-4|TRBJ1-1|-
ASSLDRNTEAF
>TRBV30|TRBJ1-3|TRBD1
AWSATGNTGNTIY
>TRBV7-8|TRBJ1-1|TRBD1
ASTLTGGSTEAF
>TRBV4-1|TRBJ1-3|-
ASSQDFQGPSGNTIY
>TRBV5-4|TRBJ2-7|-
ASSRTGGASSYEQY
>TRBV4-2|TRBJ2-1|TRBD1
ASSHGQAVNNEQF
>TRBV19|TRBJ1-2|TRBD1
ASRPRQGADYGYT
>TRBV19|TRBJ2-7|-
ASSSGSSYEQY
>TRBV27|TRBJ1-2|-
ASRTGGAGGYT
>TRBV11-3|TRBJ1-1|-
ASSLLRNTEAF
>TRBV27|TRBJ2-3|-
ASSSRDRHTDTQY
>TRBV5-1|TRBJ2-3|TRBD2
ASSFSAGGQGSDTQY
>TRBV4-3|TRBJ2-5|TRBD2
ASSPTGVSGGALETQY
>TRBV7-6|TRBJ2-3|TRBD2
ASSFPASGGSSTDTQY
>TRBV9|TRBJ1-3|TRBD1
ASSVEQGASGNTIY
>TRBV19|TRBJ2-2|TRBD2
ASSGLVVAGELF
>TRBV6-5|TRBJ1-1|-
ASRPNDRRRTEAF
>TRBV28|TRBJ2-7|TRBD2
ASSFHGGGGGSYEQY
>TRBV19|TRBJ1-5|TRBD1
ASSILTGGDQPQH
>TRBV13|TRBJ1-3|-
ASSAGGSGNTIY
>TRBV19|TRBJ2-3|-
ASSMTDSSTDTQY
>TRBV18|TRBJ1-3|-
ASSLQEAGNTIY
>TRBV2|TRBJ1-5|TRBD1
ASSRQGATGQPQH
>TRBV19|TRBJ1-5|-
ASSTPDGGIGQPQH
>TRBV27|TRBJ2-5|-
ATRQGGQETQY
>TRBV4-3|TRBJ2-2|-
ASKREQGFSGELF
>TRBV30|TRBJ2-7|TRBD2
AWSKSGGGYEQY
>TRBV19|TRBJ2-2|-
ASMDSTGELF
>TRBV9|TRBJ2-5|-
ASSEGVTVKTQY
>TRBV10-3|TRBJ1-5|-
AISGADRVQPQH
>TRBV6-1|TRBJ1-1|TRBD1
ASSQGQGGTEAF
>TRBV13|-|-
ASSSNSRQYEQY
>TRBV5-1|TRBJ2-2|TRBD1
ASSLVRGHRTGELF
>TRBV9|TRBJ2-3|-
ASSQGISSPTDTQY
>TRBV19|TRBJ2-2|TRBD2
ASDPGLGNTGELF
>TRBV18|TRBJ2-1|TRBD2
ASSAAGGYNEQF
>TRBV18|TRBJ1-1|-
ASSPRVNTEAF